The 3 T cell receptor beta chains given below trace back to one sample, sequenced in a study of identifying expanded T cells in peripheral blood. The repertoire was sequenced with immunoSEQ multiplex PCR; TCRdb's copy has only in-frame clones and lacks some. The sample includes some 120,000 clones, more than 75% of them seen just once. The sample consisted of blood. Every receptor here comes from a person between 18 and 70 years old in good health.

This clone was counted a single time. Mismatch with germline at one junction end may stem from a read error. The J gene is TRBJ2-5, the V gene TRBV6-6; TRBD2 matches at 7 bases. Germline V gene sequence: CDR1 MNHNY, CDR2 SVGAGI (reference sequence). The CDR3 sequence is 14 residues long. The CDR3 sequence: CASSDSGGQETQYF. The CDR3 region has the DNA TGTGCCAGCAGTGACTCGGGGGGACAAGAGACCCAGTACTTC.

The chain carries TRBV25-1 and TRBJ2-1; 10 bases are a match to TRBD1. The V segment lost 2 bases and the J segment 8 bases; nucleotides outside the gene matches: 6. The length of the CDR3 is 15 residues. Germline V gives CDR1 MGHDK, CDR2 SYGVNS. The CDR3 DNA sequence: TGTGCCAGCAGTGAAGGGGGGACAGGGGCCCATGAGCAGTTCTTC. It translates to CASSEGGTGAHEQFF.

The gene calls are TRBV4-3 and TRBJ2-3, with D tentatively TRBD1 (7 bases). CDR3 length: 13 residues. Germline V lookup: CDR1 LGHNA, CDR2 YSLEER. V lost 1 base and J lost 9, with 11 bases in between. The CDR3 here is CASSQGPGGTQYF. CDR3 coding DNA: TGCGCCAGCAGCCAAGGCCCAGGGGGGACGCAGTATTTT.